The clone carrying this T cell receptor beta chain was counted a few times. Within the sample, other DNA sequences also encode this same CDR3. The germline gives CDR1 MGHDK, CDR2 SYGVNS. The V segment lost 3 bases and the J segment 8 bases; nucleotides outside the gene matches: 7. The CDR3 has 15 residues. The data stem from a study of blood T cell repertoires in COVID-19. As for the study in general: Samples taken during acute and convalescent COVID-19 were collected in the United States, Italy and Spain. From T cells, B-cell-depleted T cells, or PBMCs came the material, which was cDNA or gDNA.

In the study's own analysis: Quantification of nucleated cells was approximated via reference gene primer amplification. The assay was immunoSEQ multiplex PCR, and TCRdb's table has in-frame clones only and misses some. The V and J calls and the clone size are those of that table, but D and trimming were determined from the DNA. The sample includes 180,000 or so clones, about 87% of them seen just once. The chain uses TRBV25-1 and TRBJ1-4, with 9 bases matching TRBD1. Input material: peripheral blood. This receptor was obtained from a woman aged 25-40 years with acute or convalescent COVID-19. DNA of the CDR3: TGTGCCAGCAGTGACCCTGGACAGGGGAGCGAAAAACTGTTTTTT. Protein: CASSDPGQGSEKLFF.